This TCR beta chain was documented in a study of Ad26.COV2.S vaccination and SARS-CoV-2 variants. At the level of the study: In the COV1001 trial, the donor was in the Ad26.COV2.S arm.

Treatment reported: over 15 received Ad26.COV2.S at low or high dose, single or two shots; 5 received placebo; per-sample allocation not given. Sampling was performed 63 days after the first vaccine or placebo injection. The table came from immunoSEQ multiplex PCR; TCRdb's copy has only in-frame clones and leaves some out. The sample records hundreds of thousands of clones, approximately 90% being singletons. Concerning this clone: Antigen: not known.

Findings and limits, study-wide: Analytic work on TCR breadth and depth might have understated the full extent of total T cell responses.

The TCR comes from a person between 18 and 65 years old who received the Ad26.COV2.S COVID-19 vaccine or a placebo. The specimen was peripheral blood, collected in a trial of Ad26.COV2.S vaccine versus placebo.

DNA of the CDR3: TGTGCCAGCTCACCACCTCCTGAGGGCTCTGGCTACACCTTC. Its protein product is CASSPPPEGSGYTF. The V call is TRBV18, the J call TRBJ1-2; D unclear. The CDR3 is made up of 14 amino acids. V gave up 0 bases and J gave up 7 bases, with 12 bases separating them. Per germline, CDR1 KGHSH and CDR2 LQKENI.